Detailed here is one T cell receptor beta chain. Produced via immunoSEQ multiplex PCR; TCRdb's table is partial and in-frame only. The table lists a few hundred thousand clones, about 96% of them singletons. The data were taken from a study of shared clonotypes between healthy human individuals. Donors comprised only Caucasian adults living in Nashville, Tennessee. The CDR3 has 19 amino acids. The J segment lost 2 bases and the V segment lost 0 bases, leaving 9 bases of the junction unmatched. From germline, CDR1 is MGHRA and CDR2 YSYEKL. The chain is built from TRBV4-1 and TRBJ2-6; TRBD1 matches 8 bases. The receptor's source is a woman under 40 in good health. The sample was naive CD4+ T cells sorted from blood. This sample's subset: CD45RA+ positively selected. In DNA form, the CDR3 reads TGCGCCAGCAGCCAAGAACGGCAGGGGGCAGGGGCTGGGGCCAACGTCCTGACTTTC. It is translated as CASSQERQGAGAGANVLTF.